Sequencing of this T cell receptor (beta chain) was carried out in a study of blood T cell repertoires in COVID-19. Across the whole study: There were acute and convalescent COVID-19 samples, and they came from the United States, Italy and Spain. From T cells, B-cell-depleted T cells, or PBMCs came the material, which was cDNA or gDNA.

Germline assignment: CDR1 LNHDA and CDR2 SQIVND (reference sequence). Trimming took off 7 bases at V and 6 bases at J, with 10 bases between the two ends. The CDR3 runs to 12 residues. Original data processing: The assay estimated nucleated cells by amplifying reference gene primers. Profiled with immunoSEQ multiplex PCR; TCRdb holds only in-frame clones, not every one. V and J calls plus clone size are reproduced from that table; the DNA served to infer D and trimming. This sample has 200,000 to 250,000 clones, with roughly 86% found just once. This clonotype was obtained from a woman in her twenties or thirties who had recovered from COVID-19. This chain joins TRBV19 and TRBJ1-5; no clear D. Material: peripheral blood. CDR3 region: CASKQASQPQHF. The CDR3 DNA is TGTGCCAGTAAGCAGGCAAGTCAGCCCCAGCATTTT.